The present entry profiles one T cell receptor beta chain with its context. The repertoire was sequenced with immunoSEQ multiplex PCR; TCRdb's copy has only in-frame clones and lacks some. The table records about 380,000 clones, about 96% of them present only once. This record comes from a study of shared clonotypes between healthy human individuals. Germline V gene lookup returns CDR1 SGHRS and CDR2 YFSETQ. With 2 bases removed from V and 0 bases from J, the gap between germline ends came to 18 bases. The CDR3 is made up of 18 amino acids. This clonotype was sampled from a man aged 30 to 45 in good health. The chain uses TRBV5-1 and TRBJ1-3, with D tentatively TRBD1 (6 bases). The source material was memory CD8+ T cells sorted from blood. Stated subset: CD45RO+ cells pooled with CCR7-negative TemRA cells. The CDR3 DNA reads TGCGCCAGCAGCTTTGGGGGCACCAGTTTCAACTCTGGAAACACCATATATTTT. This gives the protein CASSFGGTSFNSGNTIYF.